These T cell receptor beta chains were read from a single sample in a study of blood T cell repertoires in COVID-19. The method was immunoSEQ multiplex PCR; TCRdb's version includes in-frame clones alone and lacks a portion of them. The table lists 60,000 to 75,000 clones, approximately 86% of them singletons. The sample consisted of peripheral blood. Receptors were obtained from a man between 65 and 85 years old with active COVID-19. Each CDR3 is given without its conserved first and last residue.

length,V,J,CDR3
10,TRBV10-3,TRBJ1-2,AITGGDYGYT
12,TRBV30,TRBJ2-7,AWRIAGGPGEQY
13,TRBV5-1,TRBJ2-1,ASSPLQGAGGEQF
12,TRBV11-3,TRBJ2-3,ASRWGLRWGTQY
11,TRBV10-3,TRBJ2-7,AISQGARDEQY
11,TRBV7-2,TRBJ2-3,ASSPPSGDTQY
13,TRBV2,TRBJ2-5,ASSPGPWTGETQY
13,TRBV4-2,TRBJ2-4,ASSQGGSAENIQY
13,TRBV28,TRBJ1-4,ASSKPGTGKEKLF
11,TRBV30,TRBJ1-1,ASPGYSNTEAF
17,TRBV2,TRBJ2-1,ASSEGVSGRAPRLGEQF
13,TRBV30,TRBJ1-1,AWSRGDPRGTEAF
12,TRBV4-3,TRBJ1-2,ASSQVGEDYGYT
14,TRBV3-1/TRBV3-2,TRBJ2-5,ASSQAGGRGQETQY
14,TRBV19,TRBJ2-2,ASSSTWRGGVGELF
13,TRBV7-2,TRBJ2-7,ASSLAAGFAYEQY
13,TRBV19,TRBJ1-4,ASKPGVQANEKLF
15,TRBV14,TRBJ2-1,ASSQVFGTSGSHEQF
12,TRBV11-2,TRBJ2-3,ASSLGQSTDTQY
13,TRBV5-5,TRBJ2-1,ASSLELATPLEQF
14,TRBV11-3,TRBJ2-5,ASSPGQGGFGETQY
11,TRBV2,TRBJ1-1,ASSGQGGTEAF
13,TRBV6-8,TRBJ1-1,ASSTPGARGSEAF
12,TRBV9,TRBJ2-1,ASSPRPGEDEQF
13,TRBV3-1/TRBV3-2,TRBJ2-3,ASSQDGLAGDTQY
15,TRBV7-3,TRBJ1-5,ASSPPSGGRSNQPQH
14,TRBV19,TRBJ2-7,ASSMGWLAAVYEQY
15,TRBV7-9,TRBJ2-7,ASSLGGLANSHYEQY
14,TRBV28,TRBJ1-6,ASSPQGSAYNSPLH
19,TRBV10-3,TRBJ2-5,AISEPRGGRGLAGRQETQY
13,TRBV9,TRBJ1-1,ASSAAQGVGTEAF
15,TRBV9,TRBJ2-2,ASSVLGPSGRAGELF
13,TRBV19,TRBJ1-5,ASSTTGGGNQPQH
13,TRBV19,TRBJ2-1,ASSGFASVNNEQF
12,TRBV27,TRBJ2-1,ASSREPTYNEQF
17,TRBV7-6,TRBJ1-2,ASSRGVAGTGSNNYGYT
13,TRBV5-1,TRBJ1-1,ASSLAPGGNTEAF
15,TRBV28,TRBJ2-3,ASSSSGSQRRTDTQY
12,TRBV5-1,TRBJ2-7,ASSSTGGHYEQY
11,TRBV27,TRBJ2-3,ASRDGGTDTQY
11,TRBV28,TRBJ1-2,ASNPVANYGYT
16,TRBV4-3,TRBJ2-2,ASSQEIGSGRSTGELF
11,TRBV7-9,TRBJ2-1,ASRGLAGNEQF
11,TRBV5-6,TRBJ2-3,ATQTGGTDTQY
13,TRBV29-1,TRBJ1-1,SARTETGPNTEAF
13,TRBV7-9,TRBJ2-7,ASSARLAGFYEQY
13,TRBV27,TRBJ2-1,ASSFKRESYNEQF
13,TRBV21-1,TRBJ2-2,ASSRAGPSRGELF
11,TRBV7-3,TRBJ2-1,ASSPLAGAEQF